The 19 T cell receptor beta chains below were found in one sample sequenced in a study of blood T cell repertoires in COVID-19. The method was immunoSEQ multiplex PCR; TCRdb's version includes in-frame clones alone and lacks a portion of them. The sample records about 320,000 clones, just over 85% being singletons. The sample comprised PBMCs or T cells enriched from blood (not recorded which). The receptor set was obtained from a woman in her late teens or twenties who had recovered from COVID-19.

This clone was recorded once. This CDR3 is CASRDNRGLREQYF. The CDR3 DNA sequence: TGCGCCAGCAGGGACAACAGGGGGCTCCGCGAGCAGTACTTC. V and J are TRBV5-1 and TRBJ2-7; 9 bases agree with TRBD1. V dropped 5 bases and J dropped 6; count of bases not matched to a gene: 9. The CDR3 loop spans 14 amino acids. Germline V CDR1 and CDR2: SGHRS, YFSETQ.

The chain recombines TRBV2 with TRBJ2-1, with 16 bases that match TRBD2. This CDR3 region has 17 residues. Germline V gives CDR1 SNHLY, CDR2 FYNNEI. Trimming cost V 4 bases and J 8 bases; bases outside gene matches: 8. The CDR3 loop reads CASSGGLAGGRGHEQFF. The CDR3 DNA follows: TGTGCCAGCAGTGGGGGACTAGCGGGAGGGCGGGGCCATGAGCAGTTCTTC. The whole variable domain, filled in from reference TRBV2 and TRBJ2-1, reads EPEVTQTPSHQVTQMGQEVILRCVPISNHLYFYWYRQILGQKVEFLVSFYNNEISEKSEIFDDQFSVERPDGSNFTLKIRSTKLEDSAMYFCASSGGLAGGRGHEQFFGPGTRLTVL.

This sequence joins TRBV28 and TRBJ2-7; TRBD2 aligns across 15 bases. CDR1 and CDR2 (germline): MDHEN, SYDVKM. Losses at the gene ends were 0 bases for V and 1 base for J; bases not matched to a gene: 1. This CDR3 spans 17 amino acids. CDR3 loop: CASSLWGTSGRSYEQYF. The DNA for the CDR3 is TGTGCCAGCAGTTTATGGGGGACTAGCGGGAGGTCCTACGAGCAGTACTTC.

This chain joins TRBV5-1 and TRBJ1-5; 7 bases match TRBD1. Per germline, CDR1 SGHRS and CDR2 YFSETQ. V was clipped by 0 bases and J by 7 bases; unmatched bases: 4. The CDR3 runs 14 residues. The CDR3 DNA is TGCGCCAGCAGCTTGGGGCCAGGGGGACAGCCCCAGCATTTT. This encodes CASSLGPGGQPQHF.

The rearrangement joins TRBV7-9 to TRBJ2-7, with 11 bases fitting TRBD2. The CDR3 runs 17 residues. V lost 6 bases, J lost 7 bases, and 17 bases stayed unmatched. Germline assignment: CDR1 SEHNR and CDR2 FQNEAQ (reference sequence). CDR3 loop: CASSKTAGTSGTVEQYF. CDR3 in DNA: TGTGCCAGCAGTAAAACAGCGGGGACTAGCGGAACAGTAGAGCAGTACTTC.

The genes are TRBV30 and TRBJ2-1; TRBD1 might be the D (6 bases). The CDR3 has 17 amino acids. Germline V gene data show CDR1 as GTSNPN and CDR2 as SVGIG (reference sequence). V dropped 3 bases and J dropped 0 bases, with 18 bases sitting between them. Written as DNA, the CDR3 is TGTGCCTGGAGCGGGACAACGGAGGCAAGCTCCTACAATGAGCAGTTCTTC. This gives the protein CAWSGTTEASSYNEQFF.

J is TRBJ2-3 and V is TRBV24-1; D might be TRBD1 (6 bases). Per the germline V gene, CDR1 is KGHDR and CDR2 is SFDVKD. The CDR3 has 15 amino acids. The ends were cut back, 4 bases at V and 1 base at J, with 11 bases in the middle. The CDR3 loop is CATSEGHQGTDTQYF. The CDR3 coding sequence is TGTGCCACCAGTGAGGGACATCAGGGCACAGATACGCAGTATTTT.

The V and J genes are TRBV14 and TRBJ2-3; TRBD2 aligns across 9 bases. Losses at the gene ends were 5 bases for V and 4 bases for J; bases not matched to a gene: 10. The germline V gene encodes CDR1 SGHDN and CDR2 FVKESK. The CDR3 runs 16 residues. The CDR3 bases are TGTGCCAGCAGCGAGTTAGCGGGGGTAGTCGCAGATACGCAGTATTTT. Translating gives CASSELAGVVADTQYF.

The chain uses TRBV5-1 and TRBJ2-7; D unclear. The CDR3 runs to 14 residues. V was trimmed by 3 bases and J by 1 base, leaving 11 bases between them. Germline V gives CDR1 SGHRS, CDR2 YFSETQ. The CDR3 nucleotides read TGCGCCAGCAGCTCCAACCCAGCGTCCTACGAGCAGTACTTC. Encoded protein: CASSSNPASYEQYF.

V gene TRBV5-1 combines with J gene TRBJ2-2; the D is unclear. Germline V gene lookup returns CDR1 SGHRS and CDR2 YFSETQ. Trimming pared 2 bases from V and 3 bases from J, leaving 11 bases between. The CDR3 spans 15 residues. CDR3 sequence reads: CASSFGARDTGELFF. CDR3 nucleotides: TGCGCCAGCAGCTTTGGTGCTAGAGACACCGGGGAGCTGTTTTTT.

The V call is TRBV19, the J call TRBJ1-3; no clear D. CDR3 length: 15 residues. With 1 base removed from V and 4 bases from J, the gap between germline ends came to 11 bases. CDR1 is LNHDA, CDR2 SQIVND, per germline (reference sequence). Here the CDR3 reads CASSIAGLYGNTIYF. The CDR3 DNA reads TGTGCCAGTAGTATAGCCGGTCTCTACGGAAACACCATATATTTT.

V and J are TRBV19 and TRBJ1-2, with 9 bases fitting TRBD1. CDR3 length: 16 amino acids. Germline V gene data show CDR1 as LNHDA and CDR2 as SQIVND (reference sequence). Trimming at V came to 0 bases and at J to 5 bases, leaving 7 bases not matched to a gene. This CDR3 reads CASSIDLGQGNYGYTF. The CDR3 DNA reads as TGTGCCAGTAGTATAGATCTCGGACAGGGGAATTATGGCTACACCTTC. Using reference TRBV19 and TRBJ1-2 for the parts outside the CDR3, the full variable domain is DGGITQSPKYLFRKEGQNVTLSCEQNLNHDAMYWYRQDPGQGLRLIYYSQIVNDFQKGDIAEGYSVSREKKESFPLTVTSAQKNPTAFYLCASSIDLGQGNYGYTFGSGTRLTVV.

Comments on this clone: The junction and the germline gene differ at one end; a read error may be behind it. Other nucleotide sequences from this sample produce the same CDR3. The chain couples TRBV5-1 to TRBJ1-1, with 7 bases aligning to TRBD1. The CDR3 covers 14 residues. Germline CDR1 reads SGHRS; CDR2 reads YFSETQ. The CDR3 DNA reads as TGTGCCAGCAGACCTGGGACAGCGAACACTGAAGCTTTCTTT. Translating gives CASRPGTANTEAFF.

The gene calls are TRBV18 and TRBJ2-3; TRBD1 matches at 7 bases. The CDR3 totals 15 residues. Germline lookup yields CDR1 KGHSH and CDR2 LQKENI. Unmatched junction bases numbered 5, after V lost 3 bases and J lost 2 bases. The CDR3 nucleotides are TGTGCCAGCTCACCCCGGACAGGCCTCACAGATACGCAGTATTTT. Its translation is CASSPRTGLTDTQYF. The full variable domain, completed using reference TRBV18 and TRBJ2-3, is NAGVMQNPRHLVRRRGQEARLRCSPMKGHSHVYWYRQLPEEGLKFMVYLQKENIIDESGMPKERFSAEFPKEGPSILRIQQVVRGDSAAYFCASSPRTGLTDTQYFGPGTRLTVL.

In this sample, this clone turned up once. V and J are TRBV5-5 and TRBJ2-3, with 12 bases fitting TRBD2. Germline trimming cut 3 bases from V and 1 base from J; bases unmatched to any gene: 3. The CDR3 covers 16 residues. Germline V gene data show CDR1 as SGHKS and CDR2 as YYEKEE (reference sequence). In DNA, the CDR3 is TGTGCCAGCAGCTGGACTAGCGGGGCACGCACAGATACGCAGTATTTT. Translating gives CASSWTSGARTDTQYF.

CDR3 loop: CASSLPGQETAATNEKLFF. In nucleotides, the CDR3 is TGTGCCAGCAGCTTGCCGGGACAGGAAACGGCTGCAACTAATGAAAAACTGTTTTTT. The chain joins TRBV7-9 to TRBJ1-4; TRBD1 matches 8 bases. Germline V gives CDR1 SEHNR, CDR2 FQNEAQ (reference sequence). The ends lost 3 bases at V and 0 bases at J; junction bases unmatched: 12. This CDR3 has 19 residues. Drawing the rest from reference TRBV7-9 and TRBJ1-4, the complete variable domain is DTGVSQNPRHKITKRGQNVTFRCDPISEHNRLYWYRQTLGQGPEFLTYFQNEAQLEKSRLLSDRFSAERPKGSFSTLEIQRTEQGDSAMYLCASSLPGQETAATNEKLFFGSGTQLSVL.

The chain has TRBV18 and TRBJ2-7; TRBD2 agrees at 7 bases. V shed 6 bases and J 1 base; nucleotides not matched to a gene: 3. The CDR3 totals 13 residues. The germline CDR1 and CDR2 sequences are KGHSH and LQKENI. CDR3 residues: CASSAGDSYEQYF. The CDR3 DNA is TGTGCCAGCTCGGCGGGGGATTCCTACGAGCAGTACTTC.

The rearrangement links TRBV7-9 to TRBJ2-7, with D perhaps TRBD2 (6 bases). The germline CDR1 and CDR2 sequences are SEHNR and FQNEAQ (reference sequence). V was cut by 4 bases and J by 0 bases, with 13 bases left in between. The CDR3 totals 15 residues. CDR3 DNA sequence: TGTGCCAGCAGCTCAATAGCGGAGAACTCCTACGAGCAGTACTTC. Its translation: CASSSIAENSYEQYF.

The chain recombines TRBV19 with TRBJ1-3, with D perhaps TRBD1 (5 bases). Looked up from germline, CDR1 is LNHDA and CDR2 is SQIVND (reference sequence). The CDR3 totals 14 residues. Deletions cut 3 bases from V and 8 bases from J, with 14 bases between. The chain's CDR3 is CASSMGRSEDTIYF. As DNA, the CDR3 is TGTGCCAGTAGTATGGGGCGGAGTGAAGACACCATATATTTT.